A selection of T cell receptor beta chains follows, all from one sample in a study of Tregs in tolerant kidney transplant recipients. The protocol was immunoSEQ multiplex PCR, while the TCRdb copy is restricted to in-frame clones and leaves out a portion. The sample has over 50,000 clones, 80% to 90% seen once. The sequencing here drew on Tregs from blood, taken before the transplant. The receptor source for this set is a human donor who received a combined kidney and bone marrow transplant. CDR3s include the opening cysteine and the closing phenylalanine or tryptophan. A D gene is named only where the DNA matches it firmly. Size is stated for part of the rows, as once, few or many counts, or as a class when the clone is expanded.

j_call d_call clone_size v_call cdr3_aa cdr3_nt
TRBJ2-3 TRBD2 . TRBV28 CASSRSGRVKDTQYF TGTGCCAGCAGTCGTAGCGGGAGAGTGAAAGATACGCAGTATTTT
TRBJ1-1 TRBD1 . TRBV5-6 CASSFELTGRTTEAFF TGTGCCAGCAGCTTCGAGCTGACAGGGAGGACCACTGAAGCTTTCTTT
TRBJ1-2 . . TRBV6-5 CASSYGTLSPYGYTF TGTGCCAGCAGTTACGGGACACTCTCCCCCTATGGCTACACCTTC
TRBJ2-1 TRBD2 few TRBV19 CASRERGGAHEQFF TGTGCCAGCCGGGAGCGCGGGGGGGCCCATGAGCAGTTCTTC
TRBJ1-1 . . TRBV2 CASRIQMNTEAFF TGTGCCAGCAGGATACAGATGAACACTGAAGCTTTCTTT
TRBJ1-2 . . TRBV5-4 CASMGRGRRGYTF TGTGCCAGTATGGGACGGGGGAGAAGGGGCTACACCTTC
TRBJ2-1 . . TRBV30 CAWWTSLYNEQFF TGTGCCTGGTGGACCAGTCTCTACAATGAGCAGTTCTTC
TRBJ1-3 . . TRBV5-5 CASSLEGGDGNTIYF TGTGCCAGCAGCTTGGAGGGCGGGGACGGAAACACCATATATTTT
TRBJ2-3 . . TRBV20-1 CSARTRGARYF TGCAGTGCTAGAACGCGGGGAGCCCGGTATTTT
TRBJ2-5 TRBD1 . TRBV6-5 CASRAGQDTWETQYF TGTGCCAGCAGAGCCGGACAGGATACATGGGAGACCCAGTACTTC
TRBJ2-3 . . TRBV1 CTSSRLAGDTQYF TGCACCAGCAGCCGACTAGCCGGGGATACGCAGTATTTT
TRBJ2-2 . . TRBV10-3 CATRGQGQRNTGELFF TGTGCCACAAGAGGGCAGGGCCAAAGGAACACCGGGGAGCTGTTTTTT
TRBJ1-2 . . TRBV6-6 CACKGRIQGYTF TGTGCCTGTAAAGGACGGATCCAAGGCTACACCTTC
TRBJ2-2 TRBD1 . TRBV6-1 CATTGVVTGELFF TGTGCCACCACAGGGGTGGTCACCGGGGAGCTGTTTTTT
TRBJ2-5 TRBD1 . TRBV6-1 CAIWDRQGRETQYF TGTGCCATTTGGGACCGACAGGGGAGAGAGACCCAGTACTTC
TRBJ1-1 . few TRBV5-6 CASRYLTVNTEAFF TGTGCCAGCAGATACCTGACAGTAAACACTGAAGCTTTCTTT
TRBJ1-2 TRBD1 . TRBV20-1 CSRGGLGYTF TGCAGCAGGGGGGGGCTTGGCTACACCTTC
TRBJ2-3 . . TRBV4-2 CASSQELPASPDTQYF TGTGCCAGCAGCCAAGAGTTGCCGGCTAGCCCAGATACGCAGTATTTT
TRBJ2-1 TRBD2 once TRBV2 CALVASGRGSSYNEQFF TGTGCTCTGGTGGCTAGCGGGAGAGGGAGCTCCTACAATGAGCAGTTCTTC
TRBJ2-7 . . TRBV10-1 CASSGSPAYEQYF TGCGCCAGCAGCGGGTCGCCGGCCTACGAGCAGTACTTC
TRBJ2-7 . . TRBV5-1 CASSLVGRGDYEQYF TGCGCCAGCAGCTTGGTCGGGCGGGGAGACTACGAGCAGTACTTC
TRBJ1-2 . . TRBV6-5 CASSFLWGSYGYTF TGTGCCAGCAGTTTCCTTTGGGGCTCCTATGGCTACACCTTC
TRBJ1-2 TRBD1 once TRBV5-5 CASSLYDRATVYGYTF TGTGCCAGCAGCTTGTACGACAGGGCTACGGTTTATGGCTACACCTTC
TRBJ2-7 . once TRBV5-5 CASSLPVYEQYF TGTGCCAGCAGCTTACCCGTATACGAGCAGTACTTC
TRBJ1-6 . . TRBV27 CASRAFYNSPLHF TGTGCCAGCAGAGCATTTTATAATTCACCCCTCCACTTT
TRBJ1-2 . . TRBV7-2 CASSLLLRQGHYGYTF TGTGCCAGCAGCTTATTGCTGCGGCAGGGCCACTATGGCTACACCTTC
TRBJ2-1 TRBD1 . TRBV28 CASLNSGGEQFF TGTGCCAGCCTGAACTCAGGGGGTGAGCAGTTCTTC